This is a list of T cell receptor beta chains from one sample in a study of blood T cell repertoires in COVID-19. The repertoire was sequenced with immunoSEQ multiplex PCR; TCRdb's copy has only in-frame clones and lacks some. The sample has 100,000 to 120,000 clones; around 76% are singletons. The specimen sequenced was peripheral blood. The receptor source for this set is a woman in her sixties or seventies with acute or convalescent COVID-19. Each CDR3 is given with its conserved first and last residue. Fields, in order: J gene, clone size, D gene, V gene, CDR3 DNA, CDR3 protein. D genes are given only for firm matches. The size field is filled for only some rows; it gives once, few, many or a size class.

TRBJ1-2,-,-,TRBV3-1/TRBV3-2,TGTGCCAGCAGCCAAGAGCAGAACTATGGCTACACCTTC,CASSQEQNYGYTF
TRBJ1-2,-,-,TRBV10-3,TGTGCCATCAGTGAGCCGGTAGGGAGGGAGGACGGCTACACCTTC,CAISEPVGREDGYTF
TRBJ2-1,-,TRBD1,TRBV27,TGTGCCAGCAGTTTTCCATCCCCCGGCTTTGACAGGGACACGAATGAGCAGTTCTTC,CASSFPSPGFDRDTNEQFF
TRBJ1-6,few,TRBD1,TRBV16,TGTGCCAGCAGCCTAAGAGGACAGGGGAGCACCGATAATTCACCCCTCCACTTT,CASSLRGQGSTDNSPLHF
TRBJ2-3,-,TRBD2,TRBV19,TGTGCCAGTAGCTTGGGACTAGCGGGGGGGAGCTCCACAGATACGCAGTATTTT,CASSLGLAGGSSTDTQYF
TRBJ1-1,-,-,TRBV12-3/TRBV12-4,TGTGCCAGCGGTTACACAGGGTCTGCTGAAGCTTTCTTT,CASGYTGSAEAFF
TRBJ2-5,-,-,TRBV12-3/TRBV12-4,TGTGCCAGCAGTAAGAGGGTTGAGACCCAGTACTTC,CASSKRVETQYF
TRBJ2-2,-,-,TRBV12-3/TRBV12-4,TGTGCCAGCAGTTTAGATTTAACCGGGGAGCTGTTTTTT,CASSLDLTGELFF
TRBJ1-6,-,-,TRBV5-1,TGCGCCAGCAGCTTGGCGTCTGGGACTGATAATTCACCCCTCCACTTT,CASSLASGTDNSPLHF
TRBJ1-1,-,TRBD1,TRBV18,TGTGCCAGCCGACAGGGAGACACTGAAGCTTTCTTT,CASRQGDTEAFF
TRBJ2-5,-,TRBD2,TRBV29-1,TGCAGCGTTGAAGACGACGGGAGGATCGAAGAGACCCAGTACTTC,CSVEDDGRIEETQYF
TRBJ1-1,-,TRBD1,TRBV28,TGTGCCAGCAGGGGGGCGACAGGGGGCACTGAAGCTTTCTTT,CASRGATGGTEAFF
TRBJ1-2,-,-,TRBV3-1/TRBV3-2,TGTGCCAGCAGCCAAGAACCGTTCCAGGCCGGCTATGGCTACACCTTC,CASSQEPFQAGYGYTF
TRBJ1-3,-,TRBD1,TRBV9,TGTGCCAGCAGCCTAGGACAGGCATACTCTGGAAACACCATATATTTT,CASSLGQAYSGNTIYF
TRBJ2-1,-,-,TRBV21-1,TGTGCCAGCAGCGGGCAGGGCCTTTACAATGAGCAGTTCTTC,CASSGQGLYNEQFF
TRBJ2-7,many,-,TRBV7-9,TGTGCCAGCAGCTTACCGGGGGACCCAAGCTACGAGCAGTACTTC,CASSLPGDPSYEQYF
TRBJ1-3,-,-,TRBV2,TGTGCCAGCAGTGCGGACAGTTTCTCTGGAAACACCATATATTTT,CASSADSFSGNTIYF
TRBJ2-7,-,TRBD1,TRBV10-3,TGTGCCATGGGACAGTTGGACGAGCAGTACTTC,CAMGQLDEQYF
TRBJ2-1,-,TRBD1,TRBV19,TGTGCCAGTTTAGGGACAGGAGAATCCTACAATGAGCAGTTCTTC,CASLGTGESYNEQFF
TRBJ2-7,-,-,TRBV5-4,TGTGCCAGCAGCTTGGATTCTCCCTACGAGCAGTACTTC,CASSLDSPYEQYF
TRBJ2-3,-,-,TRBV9,TGTGCCAGCAGCGCCGACAGGCCAGCGGGCACAGATACGCAGTATTTT,CASSADRPAGTDTQYF
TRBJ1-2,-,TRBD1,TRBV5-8,TGTGCCAGCAGCTTGTGGGGACAGGGGTTTAACGACTATGGCTACACCTTC,CASSLWGQGFNDYGYTF
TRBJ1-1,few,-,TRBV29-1,TGCAGCCCCTCACGGGGTACTGAAGCTTTCTTT,CSPSRGTEAFF
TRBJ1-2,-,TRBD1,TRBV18,TGTGCCAGCTCACCACAGGGGGCGATTATTGGTGGCTACACCTTC,CASSPQGAIIGGYTF
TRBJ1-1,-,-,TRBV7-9,TGTGCCAGCAGGCCCGGAGGGCCCACTGAAGCTTTCTTT,CASRPGGPTEAFF
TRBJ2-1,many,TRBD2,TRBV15,TGTGCCACCGGTTCGGGGGGTCGGAACTACAATGAGCAGTTCTTC,CATGSGGRNYNEQFF
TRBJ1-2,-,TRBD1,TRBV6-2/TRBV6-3,TGTGCCAGCAGTTACCCCCGGACAGGGGATGGCTACACCTTC,CASSYPRTGDGYTF